The 2 T cell receptor beta chains below were found in one sample sequenced in a study of T cell repertoires in cytomegalovirus infection. TCRdb called the reads again in MiXCR, with one record for every CDR3 protein. The sample includes 350,000 to 500,000 distinct CDR3 sequences, approximately 32% of them seen just once. Sequences were obtained from PBMCs. These TCRs come from a human donor in good health (CMV status not recorded). Some clones in this sample may be carry-over from other donors' samples.

Remarks on this clonotype: The CDR3 does not end in the conserved phenylalanine or tryptophan, so this is likely a read error. V gene TRBV7-7 combines with J gene TRBJ2-1; 7 bases align to TRBD1. J lost 1 base, V lost 5 bases, and 5 bases had no gene match. Germline V lookup: CDR1 SSHAT, CDR2 FNYEAQ (reference sequence). This CDR3 region has 15 residues. This CDR3 is CASSQDRASYNEQFS. The CDR3 DNA is TGTGCCAGCAGCCAAGACAGGGCATCCTACAATGAGCAGTTCTCC.

V is TRBV7-2 and J is TRBJ2-1; 9 bases are shared with TRBD2. Germline V gives CDR1 SGHTA, CDR2 FQGNSA. J was trimmed by 4 bases and V by 3 bases; bases with no gene match: 4. The CDR3 runs 15 residues. CDR3 protein: CASSLLGLAYNEQFF. CDR3 bases: TGTGCCAGCAGCTTGTTGGGACTAGCTTACAATGAGCAGTTCTTC.